The clone carrying this TCR beta chain was seen a few times. What it binds is not known. The sample is drawn from a study of blood T cells in healthy people across ages. On the study more broadly: Template-switching capture recovered about one barcoded beta molecule per two T cells.

Through a sample-barcoded 5' primer and a J-beta primer mix, a second PCR was run for roughly 6 to 12 cycles. Each cDNA molecule was tagged by a template-switch adaptor with 12 random nucleotides. TCRdb analysed the 5' RACE reads with MiXCR anew, one entry per CDR3 protein. The repertoire has 850,000 to 1,300,000 distinct CDR3 sequences, 45% of them found once; the top ten carry approximately 20%. The CDR3 is made up of 17 amino acids. Germline-derived CDR1 and CDR2 are LGHDT and YNNKEL (reference sequence). After removal of 1 base from V and 1 base from J, the junction contained 6 bases not matched to a gene. Study-wide findings and caveats: A strong correlation was found between TCR beta diversity and the percentage of naive T cells.

Whenever a sample was processed, at least 6.5 million PBMCs were isolated. This TCR was sampled from a woman aged 55-70 years in good health. The chain joins TRBV3-1 to TRBJ2-3; TRBD1 aligns across 9 bases. What was sequenced was blood. The CDR3 DNA reads TGTGCCAGCAGCCAAGGTTTCCGGGACAGGGGCACAGATACGCAGTATTTT. Its translation is CASSQGFRDRGTDTQYF.